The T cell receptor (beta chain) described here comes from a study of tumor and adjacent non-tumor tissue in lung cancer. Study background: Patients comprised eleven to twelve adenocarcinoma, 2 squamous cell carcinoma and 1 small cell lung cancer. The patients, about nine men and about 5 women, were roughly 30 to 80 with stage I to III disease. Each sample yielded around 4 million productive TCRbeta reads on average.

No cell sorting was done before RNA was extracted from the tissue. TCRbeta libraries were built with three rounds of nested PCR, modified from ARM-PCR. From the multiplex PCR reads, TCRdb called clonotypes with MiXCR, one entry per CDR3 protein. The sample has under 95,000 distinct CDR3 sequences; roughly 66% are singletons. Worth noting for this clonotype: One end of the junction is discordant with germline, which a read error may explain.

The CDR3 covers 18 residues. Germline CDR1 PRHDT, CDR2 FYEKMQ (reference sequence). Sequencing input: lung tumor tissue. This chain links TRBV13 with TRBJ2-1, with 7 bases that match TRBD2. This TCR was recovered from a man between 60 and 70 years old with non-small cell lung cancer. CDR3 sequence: CVSSPSRLAEIFYNERSF. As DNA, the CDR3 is TGTGTCAGCAGCCCCTCCCGGCTAGCGGAGATTTTCTACAATGAGCGGTCCTTC.